The sample holds one count of the clone carrying this TCR beta chain. Its cognate antigen is unknown. The data stem from a study of cytomegalovirus exposure and HLA in healthy donors. Study-wide results and limits: Being indistinguishable, some V segments were excluded, TRBV6-2 and TRBV6-3 among them.

The germline CDR1 and CDR2 sequences are KGHSH and LQKENI. The V end lost 3 bases, the J end lost 7 bases, and 10 bases lay between the germline ends. The CDR3 consists of 13 residues. With 60 Vbeta and 13 Jbeta primers, the PCR was carried out. TCRdb's copy holds only in-frame clones and misses some; the assay was immunoSEQ multiplex PCR. The table records 100,000 to 150,000 clones, 70% to 90% of them present only once. The origin of this receptor is a woman aged 40 to 49 in good health and CMV-seropositive. Sequencing was performed on PBMCs. This chain connects TRBV18 to TRBJ1-5; the D is unclear. The CDR3 reads CASSPGGQQPQHF. The CDR3 DNA reads as TGTGCCAGCTCACCTGGAGGCCAGCAGCCCCAGCATTTT. Looking up the rest from reference TRBV18 and TRBJ1-5 gives the full variable domain: NAGVMQNPRHLVRRRGQEARLRCSPMKGHSHVYWYRQLPEEGLKFMVYLQKENIIDESGMPKERFSAEFPKEGPSILRIQQVVRGDSAAYFCASSPGGQQPQHFGDGTRLSIL.